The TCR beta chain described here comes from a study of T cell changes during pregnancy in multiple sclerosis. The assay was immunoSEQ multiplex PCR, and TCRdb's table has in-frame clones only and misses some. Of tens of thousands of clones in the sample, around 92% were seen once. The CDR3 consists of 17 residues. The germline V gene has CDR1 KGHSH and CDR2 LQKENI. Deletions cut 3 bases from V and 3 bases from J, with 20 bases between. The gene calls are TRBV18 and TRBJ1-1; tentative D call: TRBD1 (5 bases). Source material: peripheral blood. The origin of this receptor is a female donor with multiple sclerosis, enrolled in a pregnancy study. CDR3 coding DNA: TGTGCCAGCTCACCGAAGTCAGGATCCTTAGGGGACACTGAAGCTTTCTTT. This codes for CASSPKSGSLGDTEAFF.